This is a list of T cell receptor beta chains from one sample in a study of CD8+CD57+ T cells in acquired aplastic anemia. MiXCR, run by TCRdb on the reads, gives a single entry per CDR3 protein. This sample yields 250,000 to 350,000 distinct CDR3 sequences, of which around three fifths are seen a single time; 7% to 9% belongs to the top ten. The sample was sorted CD4+, CD8+, or CD8+CD57+ T cells (not recorded which) from PBMCs. Receptor source: a human donor with severe aplastic anemia or a healthy control (not recorded which). The CDR3 runs from the conserved cysteine through the conserved F or W. The D gene is left open where the match is weak. Size tells how often a clone was seen (once, few, many) or the class of an expanded clone, and some rows leave it out.

d_gene | abundance | j_gene | v_gene | CDR3aa | CDR3nt
NA | NA | TRBJ1-1 | TRBV6-4 | CASSDSATAAAEAFF | TGTGCCAGCAGTGACTCTGCGACTGCGGCTGCTGAAGCTTTCTTT
NA | NA | TRBJ2-5 | TRBV7-2 | CASSLGGRGQETQYF | TGTGCCAGCAGCTTAGGTGGGAGAGGACAAGAGACCCAGTACTTC
NA | once | TRBJ2-5 | TRBV20-1 | CSARMLQGLETQYF | TGCAGTGCTAGGATGCTACAGGGATTGGAGACCCAGTACTTC
NA | NA | TRBJ2-4 | TRBV5-6 | CASSLDVSGTAGRSIQYF | TGTGCCAGCAGCCTAGATGTCTCCGGGACAGCCGGGAGGAGCATTCAGTACTTC
NA | NA | TRBJ2-2 | TRBV20-1 | CSARDRRVRTGELFF | TGCAGTGCTAGAGATCGCAGGGTTAGGACCGGGGAGCTGTTTTTT
NA | NA | TRBJ1-6 | TRBV5-1 | CASSLGQGTSPLHF | TGCGCCAGCAGCTTGGGGCAGGGTACTTCACCCCTCCACTTT
NA | many | TRBJ2-2 | TRBV20-1 | CSANPRMTAPGTGELFF | TGCAGTGCGAACCCTAGGATGACTGCCCCGGGCACCGGGGAGCTGTTTTTT
NA | few | TRBJ2-7 | TRBV12-3/TRBV12-4 | CASTSGNRHEQYF | TGTGCCAGCACCTCCGGGAATCGGCATGAGCAGTACTTC
TRBD1 | few | TRBJ1-5 | TRBV15 | CATSRDDRGINQPQHF | TGTGCCACCAGCAGAGATGACAGGGGGATCAATCAGCCCCAGCATTTT
NA | NA | TRBJ1-4 | TRBV27 | CASSETATYEKLFF | TGTGCCAGCAGTGAAACAGCGACTTATGAAAAACTGTTTTTT
NA | many | TRBJ2-6 | TRBV10-3 | CAISDFTGTRQLSGANVLTF | TGTGCCATCAGTGATTTTACAGGCACCCGGCAACTCTCTGGGGCCAACGTCCTGACTTTC
NA | NA | TRBJ2-1 | TRBV4-1 | CASSQLTRGSEQFF | TGCGCCAGCAGCCAACTAACCAGGGGAAGTGAGCAGTTCTTC
NA | NA | TRBJ2-3 | TRBV10-2 | CASSDSSGAETTDTQYF | TGCGCCAGCAGTGACTCGTCGGGGGCGGAGACCACAGATACGCAGTATTTT
NA | few | TRBJ2-7 | TRBV19 | CASSYKSSYEQYF | TGTGCCAGTAGCTACAAATCTAGCTACGAGCAGTACTTC
NA | NA | TRBJ1-5 | TRBV24-1 | CATSESGGNQPQHF | TGTGCCACCAGCGAGTCGGGGGGCAATCAGCCCCAGCATTTT
NA | NA | TRBJ2-3 | TRBV5-4 | CASSWTILGTQYF | TGTGCCAGCAGCTGGACAATTTTGGGTACGCAGTATTTT
NA | many | TRBJ2-7 | TRBV27 | CASSFTGTYEQYF | TGTGCCAGCAGTTTCACAGGAACCTACGAGCAGTACTTC
NA | NA | TRBJ2-7 | TRBV12-3/TRBV12-4 | CASSLATVYEQYF | TGTGCCAGCAGTTTAGCTACCGTCTACGAGCAGTACTTC
NA | NA | TRBJ2-3 | TRBV12-3/TRBV12-4 | CASSALAPTDTQYF | TGTGCCAGCAGTGCGTTGGCCCCCACAGATACGCAGTATTTT
NA | NA | TRBJ2-1 | TRBV7-8 | CASSPKRLVGIYNGQFF | TGTGCCAGCAGCCCCAAAAGACTAGTCGGAATTTACAATGGGCAGTTCTTC
NA | many | TRBJ2-2 | TRBV3-1 | CASSQRQDTGELFF | TGTGCCAGCAGCCAACGACAGGACACCGGGGAGCTGTTTTTT
NA | few | TRBJ1-2 | TRBV29-1 | CSVEGQATNYGYTF | TGCAGCGTTGAAGGTCAGGCGACAAACTATGGCTACACCTTC
TRBD2 | many | TRBJ2-2 | TRBV13 | CASSRPGGVSSGELFF | TGTGCCAGCAGCCGACCGGGGGGGGTTAGTTCCGGGGAGCTGTTTTTT
TRBD1 | NA | TRBJ2-7 | TRBV20-1 | CSAGETGSYEQYF | TGCAGTGCTGGGGAGACAGGGAGCTACGAGCAGTACTTC
TRBD1 | NA | TRBJ1-6 | TRBV20-1 | CSARKGTGFSSPLHF | TGCAGTGCTAGGAAAGGGACAGGGTTTAGTTCACCCCTCCACTTT
NA | many | TRBJ2-1 | TRBV7-2 | CASSSSDVYEQFF | TGTGCCAGCAGCTCGTCGGATGTCTATGAGCAGTTCTTC
TRBD1 | NA | TRBJ2-7 | TRBV7-2 | CASSSDREVGEQYF | TGTGCCAGCAGCTCGGACAGGGAAGTAGGCGAGCAGTACTTC
NA | NA | TRBJ2-1 | TRBV24-1 | CATSEGVRANEQFF | TGTGCCACCAGTGAGGGGGTGAGGGCTAATGAGCAGTTCTTC
NA | few | TRBJ1-5 | TRBV28 | CASSLRGLRSNQPQHF | TGTGCCAGCAGTTTACGGGGGCTTAGGAGCAATCAGCCCCAGCATTTT
NA | many | TRBJ2-7 | TRBV11-2 | CASSWGWGSEQYF | TGTGCCAGCAGCTGGGGTTGGGGTTCCGAGCAGTACTTC
NA | many | TRBJ2-2 | TRBV5-1 | CASRTGQGELFF | TGCGCCAGCAGGACGGGGCAGGGAGAGCTGTTTTTT
NA | many | TRBJ2-5 | TRBV2 | CASSENRDQETQYF | TGTGCCAGCAGTGAGAACAGGGACCAAGAGACCCAGTACTTC
TRBD1 | NA | TRBJ1-2 | TRBV10-3 | CAISRDREYYGYTF | TGTGCCATCAGTCGGGACAGGGAGTACTATGGCTACACCTTC
NA | NA | TRBJ2-2 | TRBV7-2 | CASSLAFLGLAGSTGELFF | TGTGCCAGCAGCTTAGCTTTTTTAGGGCTAGCCGGGAGCACCGGGGAGCTGTTTTTT
NA | NA | TRBJ1-5 | TRBV19 | CASSMGQGRPQHF | TGTGCCAGTAGTATGGGACAAGGACGTCCCCAGCATTTT
TRBD2 | NA | TRBJ2-5 | TRBV9 | CASSVTSGGAETQYF | TGTGCCAGCAGCGTGACTAGCGGGGGGGCTGAGACCCAGTACTTC
NA | many | TRBJ1-1 | TRBV11-2 | CASSLGQSFTEAFF | TGTGCCAGCAGCTTAGGGCAATCGTTTACTGAAGCTTTCTTT
TRBD1 | NA | TRBJ1-5 | TRBV5-1 | CASSPRDRGGLKRTDTQHF | TGCGCCAGCAGCCCCCGGGACAGAGGGGGCTTGAAGCGCACAGATACGCAGCATTTT
TRBD1 | NA | TRBJ2-7 | TRBV20-1 | CSARDAQGVYEQYF | TGCAGTGCTAGAGATGCACAGGGGGTCTACGAGCAGTACTTC
TRBD1 | many | TRBJ2-3 | TRBV11-3 | CASSLGTGGADTQYF | TGTGCCAGCAGCTTAGGGACAGGGGGCGCGGATACGCAGTATTTT
NA | once | TRBJ2-7 | TRBV12-5 | CASGRDAFYEQYF | TGTGCTAGTGGAAGGGACGCCTTCTACGAGCAGTACTTC
NA | few | TRBJ1-5 | TRBV7-9 | CASTHRDSNQPQHF | TGTGCCAGCACCCACCGGGACAGCAATCAGCCCCAGCATTTT
TRBD1 | NA | TRBJ2-5 | TRBV25-1 | CASSESDRGKTQYF | TGTGCCAGCAGTGAGTCGGACAGGGGAAAGACCCAGTACTTC
NA | NA | TRBJ2-7 | TRBV2 | CASSSRQESYEQYF | TGTGCCAGCAGCTCAAGACAGGAAAGCTACGAGCAGTACTTC
NA | many | TRBJ2-2 | TRBV4-1 | CASSQERGLNTGELFF | TGCGCCAGCAGCCAAGAGCGGGGGCTTAACACCGGGGAGCTGTTTTTT
TRBD1 | NA | TRBJ2-5 | TRBV20-1 | CSARDQTGGRETQYF | TGCAGTGCTAGAGATCAAACAGGGGGCCGGGAGACCCAGTACTTC
NA | once | TRBJ2-7 | TRBV29-1 | CSLGTSYGDRYF | TGCAGCCTCGGAACCAGTTACGGGGATCGGTACTTC
NA | few | TRBJ1-5 | TRBV15 | CATRDLGQGKRPQHF | TGTGCCACCAGGGACCTTGGGCAGGGTAAAAGGCCCCAGCATTTT
NA | NA | TRBJ2-1 | TRBV19 | CASSMSLYNEQFF | TGTGCCAGTAGTATGTCTCTTTACAATGAGCAGTTCTTC
TRBD1 | NA | TRBJ2-7 | TRBV15 | CATSSSRSGQGVSEYF | TGTGCCACCAGCAGCTCCAGGTCGGGACAGGGGGTTTCAGAGTACTTC
TRBD2 | NA | TRBJ2-1 | TRBV7-3 | CASSLVGTSVFNEQFF | TGTGCCAGCAGCTTAGTAGGGACTAGCGTATTCAATGAGCAGTTCTTC
TRBD2 | few | TRBJ2-3 | TRBV20-1 | CSAILAGSLDTQYF | TGCAGTGCTATTTTAGCGGGATCGCTAGATACGCAGTATTTT
NA | many | TRBJ1-6 | TRBV9 | CASSPRGPNSPLHF | TGTGCCAGCAGCCCCAGAGGACCCAATTCACCCCTCCACTTT
TRBD2 | once | TRBJ2-7 | TRBV9 | CASSAGWGGTHEQYF | TGTGCCAGCAGCGCCGGGTGGGGGGGGACCCACGAGCAGTACTTC
TRBD2 | NA | TRBJ2-7 | TRBV7-6 | CASSLGEGIPYEQYF | TGTGCCAGCAGCTTAGGGGAGGGAATACCCTACGAGCAGTACTTC
NA | once | TRBJ1-2 | TRBV7-2 | CASSLGMGGAGLGGYTF | TGTGCCAGCAGCTTAGGGATGGGGGGCGCGGGGCTGGGCGGCTACACCTTC
NA | many | TRBJ1-4 | TRBV7-8 | CASSLARDGFATNEKLFF | TGTGCCAGCAGCTTAGCGAGGGACGGGTTTGCAACTAATGAAAAACTGTTTTTT
NA | NA | TRBJ2-7 | TRBV10-3 | CASSLRGSRGRFSYEQYF | TGTGCCAGCAGTTTAAGGGGATCGAGGGGTCGTTTCTCCTACGAGCAGTACTTC
NA | NA | TRBJ2-7 | TRBV6-5 | CAIMADSSYEQYF | TGTGCCATCATGGCAGATAGCTCCTACGAGCAGTACTTC